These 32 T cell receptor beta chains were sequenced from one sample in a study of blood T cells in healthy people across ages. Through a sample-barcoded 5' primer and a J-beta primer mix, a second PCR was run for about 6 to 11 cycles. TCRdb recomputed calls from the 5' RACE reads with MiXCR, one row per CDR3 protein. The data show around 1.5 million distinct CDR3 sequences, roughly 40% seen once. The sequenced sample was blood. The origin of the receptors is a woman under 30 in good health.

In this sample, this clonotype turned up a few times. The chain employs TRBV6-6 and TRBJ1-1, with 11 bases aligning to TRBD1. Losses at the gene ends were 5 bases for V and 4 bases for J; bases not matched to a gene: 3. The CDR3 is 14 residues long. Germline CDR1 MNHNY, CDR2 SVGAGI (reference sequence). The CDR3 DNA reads TGTGCCAGCAGTGGGACAGGGGGGTCCACTGAAGCTTTCTTT. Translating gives CASSGTGGSTEAFF.

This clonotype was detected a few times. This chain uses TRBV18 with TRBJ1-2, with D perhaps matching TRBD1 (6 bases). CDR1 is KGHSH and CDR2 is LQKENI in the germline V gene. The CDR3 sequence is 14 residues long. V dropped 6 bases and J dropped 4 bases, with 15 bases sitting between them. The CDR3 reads CASSKDSIGYGYTF. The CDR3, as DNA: TGTGCCAGCTCTAAGGACAGCATTGGCTATGGCTACACCTTC.

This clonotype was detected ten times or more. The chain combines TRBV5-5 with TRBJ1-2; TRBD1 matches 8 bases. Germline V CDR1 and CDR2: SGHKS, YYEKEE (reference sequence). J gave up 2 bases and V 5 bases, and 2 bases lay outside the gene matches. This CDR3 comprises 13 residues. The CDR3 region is CASSWTGNYGYTF. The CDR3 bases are TGTGCCAGCAGTTGGACAGGGAACTATGGCTACACCTTC.

The CDR3 loop is CASSARDSRSSYEQYF. CDR3 nucleotides: TGTGCCAGCAGCGCCCGGGACTCAAGGAGCTCCTACGAGCAGTACTTC. The rearrangement joins TRBV9 to TRBJ2-7; D is perhaps TRBD2 (6 bases). The V gene's germline CDR1 is SGDLS and CDR2 YYNGEE. Trimming cost V 3 bases and J 0 bases, with 16 bases left between them. CDR3 length equals 16 residues.

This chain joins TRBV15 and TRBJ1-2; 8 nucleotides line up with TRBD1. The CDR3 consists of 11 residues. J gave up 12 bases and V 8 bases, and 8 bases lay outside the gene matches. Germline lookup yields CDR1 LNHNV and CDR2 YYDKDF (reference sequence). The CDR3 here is CATYGQGVDTF. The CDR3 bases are TGTGCCACCTACGGACAGGGTGTAGACACCTTC.

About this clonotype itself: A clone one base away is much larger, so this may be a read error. Here the CDR3 DNA reads TGCGCCAGCACCAGGACTAGCGGGGGGACCTACGAGCAGTACTTC. Translation gives CASTRTSGGTYEQYF. The V and J genes are TRBV5-1 and TRBJ2-7, with 14 bases identical to TRBD2. From germline, CDR1 is SGHRS and CDR2 YFSETQ. J was trimmed by 2 bases and V by 6 bases; bases with no gene match: 4. This CDR3 contains 15 residues.

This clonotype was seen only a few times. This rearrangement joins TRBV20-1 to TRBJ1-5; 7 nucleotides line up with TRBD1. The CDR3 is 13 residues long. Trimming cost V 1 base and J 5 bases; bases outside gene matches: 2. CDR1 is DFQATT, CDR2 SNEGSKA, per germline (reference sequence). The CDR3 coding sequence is TGCAGTGCTAGAGGCGACAGGGATCAGCCCCAGCATTTT. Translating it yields CSARGDRDQPQHF.

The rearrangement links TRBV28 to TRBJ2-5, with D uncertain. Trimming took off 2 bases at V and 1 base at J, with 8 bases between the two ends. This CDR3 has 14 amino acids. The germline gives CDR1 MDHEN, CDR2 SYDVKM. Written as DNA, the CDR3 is TGTGCCAGCAGTTTACCCCCACCCCAAGAGACCCAGTACTTC. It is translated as CASSLPPPQETQYF.

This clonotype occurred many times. The CDR3 DNA reads TGTGCCAGCACCGCCACAGATACGCAGTATTTT. Its protein product is CASTATDTQYF. This chain links TRBV7-2 with TRBJ2-3; no firm D call. V was pared by 7 bases and J by 2 bases, with 4 bases between. The CDR3 spans 11 residues. Germline V lookup: CDR1 SGHTA, CDR2 FQGNSA.

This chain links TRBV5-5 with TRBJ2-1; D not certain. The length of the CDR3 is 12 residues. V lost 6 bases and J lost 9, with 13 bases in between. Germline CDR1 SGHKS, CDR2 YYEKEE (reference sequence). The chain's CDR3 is CASTDSVREQFF. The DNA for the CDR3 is TGTGCCAGCACCGATTCGGTTCGTGAGCAGTTCTTC. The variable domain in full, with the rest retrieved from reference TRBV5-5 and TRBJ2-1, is DAGVTQSPTHLIKTRGQQVTLRCSPISGHKSVSWYQQVLGQGPQFIFQYYEKEERGRGNFPDRFSARQFPNYSSELNVNALLLGDSALYLCASTDSVREQFFGPGTRLTVL.

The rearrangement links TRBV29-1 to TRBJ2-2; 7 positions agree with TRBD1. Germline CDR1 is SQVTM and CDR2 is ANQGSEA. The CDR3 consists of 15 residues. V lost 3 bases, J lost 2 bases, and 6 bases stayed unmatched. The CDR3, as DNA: TGCAGCGTTGAGTTACACAGGGGAAACACCGGGGAGCTGTTTTTT. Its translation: CSVELHRGNTGELFF.

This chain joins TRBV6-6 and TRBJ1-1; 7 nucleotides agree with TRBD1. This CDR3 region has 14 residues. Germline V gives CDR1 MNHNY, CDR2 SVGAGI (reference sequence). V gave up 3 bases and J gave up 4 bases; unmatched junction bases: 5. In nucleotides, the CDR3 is TGTGCCAGCAGTTATTTCAGGGGGGGCACTGAAGCTTTCTTT. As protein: CASSYFRGGTEAFF.

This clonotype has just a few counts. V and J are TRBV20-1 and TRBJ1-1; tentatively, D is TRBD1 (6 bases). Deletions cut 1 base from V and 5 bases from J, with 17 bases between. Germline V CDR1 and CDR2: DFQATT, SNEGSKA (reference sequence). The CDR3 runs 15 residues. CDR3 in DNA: TGCAGTGCTAGAGCCCTCGGTGGGACACAGACTGAAGCTTTCTTT. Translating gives CSARALGGTQTEAFF.

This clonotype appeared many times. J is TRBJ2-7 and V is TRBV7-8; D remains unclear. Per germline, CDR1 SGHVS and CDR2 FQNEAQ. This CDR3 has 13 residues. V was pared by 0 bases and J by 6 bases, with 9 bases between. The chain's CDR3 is CASSLAGSGEQYF. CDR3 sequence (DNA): TGTGCCAGCAGCTTAGCTGGGTCCGGCGAGCAGTACTTC. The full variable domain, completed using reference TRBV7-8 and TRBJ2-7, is GAGVSQSPRYKVAKRGQDVALRCDPISGHVSLFWYQQALGQGPEFLTYFQNEAQLDKSGLPSDRFFAERPEGSVSTLKIQRTQQEDSAVYLCASSLAGSGEQYFGPGTRLTVT.

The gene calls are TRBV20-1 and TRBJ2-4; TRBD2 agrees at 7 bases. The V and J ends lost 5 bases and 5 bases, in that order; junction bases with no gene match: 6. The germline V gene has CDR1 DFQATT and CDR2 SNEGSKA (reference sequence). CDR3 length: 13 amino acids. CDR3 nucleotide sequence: TGCAGTGCTCAAGCGGGAAGCGAAAACATTCAGTACTTC. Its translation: CSAQAGSENIQYF.

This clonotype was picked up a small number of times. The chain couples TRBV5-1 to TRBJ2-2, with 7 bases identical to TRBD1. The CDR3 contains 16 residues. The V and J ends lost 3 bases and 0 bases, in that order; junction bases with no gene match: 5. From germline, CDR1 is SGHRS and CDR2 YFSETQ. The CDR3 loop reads CASSWGTATNTGELFF. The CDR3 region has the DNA TGCGCCAGCAGCTGGGGGACAGCTACGAACACCGGGGAGCTGTTTTTT.

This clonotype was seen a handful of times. CDR3 sequence (DNA): TGTGCCAGCAGCCCGGGGGGGCCCCCCCCAGATACGCAGTATTTT. It is translated as CASSPGGPPPDTQYF. The chain joins TRBV7-2 to TRBJ2-3, with 8 bases aligning to TRBD2. Looked up from germline, CDR1 is SGHTA and CDR2 is FQGNSA. The CDR3 sequence is 15 residues long. With V trimmed by 5 bases and J by 4 bases, 8 bases remained unmatched.

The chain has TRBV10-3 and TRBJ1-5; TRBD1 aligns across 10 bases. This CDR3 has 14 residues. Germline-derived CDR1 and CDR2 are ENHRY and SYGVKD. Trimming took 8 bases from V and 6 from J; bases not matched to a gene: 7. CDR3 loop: CAIGDRGGSQPQHF. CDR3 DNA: TGTGCCATCGGGGACAGGGGAGGCAGTCAGCCCCAGCATTTT.

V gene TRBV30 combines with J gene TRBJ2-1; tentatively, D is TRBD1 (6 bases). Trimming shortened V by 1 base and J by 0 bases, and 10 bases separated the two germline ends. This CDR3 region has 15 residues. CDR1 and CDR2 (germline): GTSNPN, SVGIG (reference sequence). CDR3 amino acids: CAWSEDSYSYNEQFF. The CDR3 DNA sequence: TGTGCCTGGAGTGAGGACAGCTACTCCTACAATGAGCAGTTCTTC.

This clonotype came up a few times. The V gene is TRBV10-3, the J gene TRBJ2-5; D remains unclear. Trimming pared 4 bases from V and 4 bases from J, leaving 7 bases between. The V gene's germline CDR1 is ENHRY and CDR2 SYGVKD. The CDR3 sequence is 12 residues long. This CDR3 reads CAISAKTETQYF. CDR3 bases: TGTGCCATCAGTGCAAAGACAGAGACCCAGTACTTC.

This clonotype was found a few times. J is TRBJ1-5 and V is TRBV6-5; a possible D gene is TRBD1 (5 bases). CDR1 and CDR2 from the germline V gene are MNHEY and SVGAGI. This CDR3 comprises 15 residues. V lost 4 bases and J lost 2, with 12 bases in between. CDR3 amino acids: CASSSSGDGNQPQHF. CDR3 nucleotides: TGTGCCAGCAGTTCCTCCGGGGACGGCAATCAGCCCCAGCATTTT.

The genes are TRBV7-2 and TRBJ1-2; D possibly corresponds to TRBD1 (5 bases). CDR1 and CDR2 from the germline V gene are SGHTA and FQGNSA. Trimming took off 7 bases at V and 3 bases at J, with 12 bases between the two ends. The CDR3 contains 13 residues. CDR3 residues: CASTPWGDYGYTF. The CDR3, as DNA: TGTGCCAGCACCCCATGGGGGGACTATGGCTACACCTTC.

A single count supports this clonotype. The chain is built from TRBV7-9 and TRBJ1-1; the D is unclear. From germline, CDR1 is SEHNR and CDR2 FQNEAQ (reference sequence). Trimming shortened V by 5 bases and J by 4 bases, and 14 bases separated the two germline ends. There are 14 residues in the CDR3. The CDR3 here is CASSRAGMGTEAFF. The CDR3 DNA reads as TGTGCCAGCAGCCGGGCCGGCATGGGCACTGAAGCTTTCTTT.

The CDR3, as DNA: TGTGCCAGCAGCTCTAGTAAAGGCTACAATGAGCAGTTCTTC. Protein product: CASSSSKGYNEQFF. The rearrangement links TRBV7-2 to TRBJ2-1; D gene unclear. Trimming took off 4 bases at V and 3 bases at J, with 10 bases between the two ends. Looked up from germline, CDR1 is SGHTA and CDR2 is FQGNSA. The CDR3 is 14 amino acids.

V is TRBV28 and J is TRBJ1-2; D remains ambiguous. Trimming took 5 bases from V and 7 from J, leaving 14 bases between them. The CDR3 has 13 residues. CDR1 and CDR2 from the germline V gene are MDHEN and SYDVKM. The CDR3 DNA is TGTGCCAGCAGTGGCGACAAGTTCTCTGGCTACACCTTC. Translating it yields CASSGDKFSGYTF.

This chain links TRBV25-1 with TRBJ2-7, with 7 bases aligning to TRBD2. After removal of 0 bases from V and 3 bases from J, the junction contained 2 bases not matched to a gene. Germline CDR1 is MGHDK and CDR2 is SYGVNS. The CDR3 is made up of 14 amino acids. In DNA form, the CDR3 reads TGTGCCAGCAGTGAATATGGGGGGGTCTACGAGCAGTACTTC. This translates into CASSEYGGVYEQYF.

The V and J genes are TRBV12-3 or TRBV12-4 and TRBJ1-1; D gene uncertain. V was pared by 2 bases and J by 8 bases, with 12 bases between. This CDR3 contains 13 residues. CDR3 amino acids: CASSLKSYREAFF. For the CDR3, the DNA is TGTGCCAGCAGTTTAAAGTCGTACAGAGAAGCTTTCTTT.

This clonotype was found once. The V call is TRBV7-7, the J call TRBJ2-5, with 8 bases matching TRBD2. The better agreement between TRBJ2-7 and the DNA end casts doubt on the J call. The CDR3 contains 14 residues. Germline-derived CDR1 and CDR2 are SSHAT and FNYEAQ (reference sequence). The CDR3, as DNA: TGTGCCAGCAGTACACCGGGACTAGTATACGAGCAGTACTTC. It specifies CASSTPGLVYEQYF.

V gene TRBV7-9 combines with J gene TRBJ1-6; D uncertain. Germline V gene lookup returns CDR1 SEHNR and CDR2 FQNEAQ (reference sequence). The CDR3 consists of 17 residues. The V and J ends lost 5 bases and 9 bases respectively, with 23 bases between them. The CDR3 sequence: CASSLGVVEGSTSPLHF. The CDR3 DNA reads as TGTGCCAGCAGCCTAGGTGTCGTTGAGGGTTCTACTTCACCCCTCCACTTT.

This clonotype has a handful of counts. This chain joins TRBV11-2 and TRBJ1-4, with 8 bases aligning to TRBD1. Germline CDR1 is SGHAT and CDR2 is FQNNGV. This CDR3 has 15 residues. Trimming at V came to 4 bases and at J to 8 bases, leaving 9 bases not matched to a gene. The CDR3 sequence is CASSSSDREGEKLFF. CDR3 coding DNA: TGTGCCAGCAGCTCCTCGGACAGGGAGGGGGAAAAACTGTTTTTT.

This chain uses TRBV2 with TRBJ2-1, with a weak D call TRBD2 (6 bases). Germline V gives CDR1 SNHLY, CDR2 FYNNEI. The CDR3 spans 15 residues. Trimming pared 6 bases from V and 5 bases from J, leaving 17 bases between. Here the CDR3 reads CASSDAGKGNNEQFF. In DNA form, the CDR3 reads TGTGCCAGCAGCGATGCGGGAAAAGGTAACAATGAGCAGTTCTTC.

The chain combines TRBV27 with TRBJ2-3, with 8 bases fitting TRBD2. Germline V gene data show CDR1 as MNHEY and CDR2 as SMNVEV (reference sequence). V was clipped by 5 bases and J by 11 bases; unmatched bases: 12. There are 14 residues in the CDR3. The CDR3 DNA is TGTGCCAGCAGTCATTCGGGGGGGCGGGGAGAGCAGTATTTT. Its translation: CASSHSGGRGEQYF.